The 13 T cell receptor beta chains given below trace back to one sample, sequenced in a study of radiotherapy plus CTLA-4 blockade in lung cancer. This table comes from immunoSEQ multiplex PCR, and its TCRdb copy is limited to in-frame clones, with some not included. The table has some 50,000 clones, approximately 79% seen once. This specimen consisted of peripheral blood, obtained from a patient treated with radiotherapy plus ipilimumab. The receptors derive from a human donor with non-small cell lung cancer who had a partial response to radiotherapy plus ipilimumab.

The chain couples TRBV2 to TRBJ2-3, with TRBD2 matching over 12 bases. The CDR3 runs 14 residues. Germline CDR1 SNHLY, CDR2 FYNNEI. Unmatched junction bases numbered 1, after V lost 5 bases and J lost 4 bases. The CDR3 protein is CASSPSGGADTQYF. CDR3 coding DNA: TGTGCCAGCAGTCCTAGCGGGGGGGCAGATACGCAGTATTTT.

The chain links TRBV2 to TRBJ1-6; D call uncertain. The germline CDR1 and CDR2 sequences are SNHLY and FYNNEI. The CDR3 is 14 amino acids. Trimming shortened V by 5 bases and J by 9 bases, and 14 bases separated the two germline ends. The CDR3 reads CASSLDGVGSPLHF. Here the CDR3 DNA reads TGTGCCAGCAGTCTGGACGGGGTAGGTTCACCCCTCCACTTT. Drawing the rest from reference TRBV2 and TRBJ1-6, the complete variable domain is EPEVTQTPSHQVTQMGQEVILRCVPISNHLYFYWYRQILGQKVEFLVSFYNNEISEKSEIFDDQFSVERPDGSNFTLKIRSTKLEDSAMYFCASSLDGVGSPLHFGNGTRLTVT.

The rearrangement joins TRBV25-1 to TRBJ2-3; 8 bases line up with TRBD2. This CDR3 region has 15 residues. Germline V gene data show CDR1 as MGHDK and CDR2 as SYGVNS. Trimming removed 5 bases from V and 0 bases from J; junction bases left unmatched: 4. CDR3 region: CASSRSGGSTDTQYF. The CDR3, as DNA: TGTGCCAGCAGTCGAAGCGGGGGTAGCACAGATACGCAGTATTTT.

The chain couples TRBV5-1 to TRBJ2-6; D gene unclear. Per germline, CDR1 SGHRS and CDR2 YFSETQ. V was trimmed by 0 bases and J by 3 bases, leaving 7 bases between them. There are 15 residues in the CDR3. Written as DNA, the CDR3 is TGCGCCAGCAGCTTGGTCAGGCGTGGGGCCAACGTCCTGACTTTC. Encoded protein: CASSLVRRGANVLTF.

This clone was seen a few times. The chain links TRBV23-1 to TRBJ2-7; 8 bases are a match to TRBD1. TRBV23-1 is labeled an ORF, and its function is uncertain. The V gene end was trimmed by 0 bases and the J gene end by 3 bases; junction bases not matched to a gene: 7. This CDR3 is 16 amino acids long. The CDR3 nucleotides read TGCGCCAGCAGTCAATCCAGTACACAGGGGGGCTACGAGCAGTACTTC. It specifies CASSQSSTQGGYEQYF.

Only a few counts were recorded for this clone. The CDR3 loop is CASSRSYNEQFF. The DNA for the CDR3 is TGTGCCAGCAGTCGGAGTTACAATGAGCAGTTCTTC. The chain combines TRBV2 with TRBJ2-1, with D uncertain. The CDR3 loop spans 12 amino acids. The germline V gene encodes CDR1 SNHLY and CDR2 FYNNEI. V was trimmed by 5 bases and J by 4 bases, leaving 6 bases between them.

V usage is TRBV28 and J usage is TRBJ1-1; 9 bases are a match to TRBD1. Germline lookup yields CDR1 MDHEN and CDR2 SYDVKM. This CDR3 is 18 amino acids long. With 3 bases clipped from V and 6 bases from J, the junction kept 17 bases outside the gene matches. CDR3 DNA: TGTGCCAGCAGTTTTTTTAACTTAGGACAGGGGTGGATGGCTGAAGCTTTCTTT. Its protein product is CASSFFNLGQGWMAEAFF.

The V gene is TRBV10-3, the J gene TRBJ2-6, with 8 positions matching TRBD1. The CDR3 is 17 amino acids. V shed 2 bases, J shed 2 bases, and the junction held 5 bases outside the gene matches. CDR1 is ENHRY and CDR2 is SYGVKD in the germline V gene. The CDR3 DNA follows: TGTGCCATCAGTGAGGTCCAGGGGGCAACTGGGGCCAACGTCCTGACTTTC. Amino acids: CAISEVQGATGANVLTF.

The V and J genes are TRBV7-9 and TRBJ1-5; D is ambiguous. The CDR3 length is 14 residues. Germline CDR1 reads SEHNR; CDR2 reads FQNEAQ (reference sequence). Trimming took 1 base from V and 3 from J, leaving 7 bases between them. The CDR3 region is CASSLDSTNQPQHF. CDR3 in DNA: TGTGCCAGCAGCTTAGACAGTACCAATCAGCCCCAGCATTTT.

The chain uses TRBV5-1 and TRBJ2-1; 7 bases are a match to TRBD2. The CDR3 contains 15 residues. The ends lost 0 bases at V and 8 bases at J; junction bases unmatched: 8. Per the germline V gene, CDR1 is SGHRS and CDR2 is YFSETQ. CDR3 loop: CASSLASGVADEQFF. The CDR3 nucleotides read TGCGCCAGCAGCTTGGCCAGCGGGGTCGCCGATGAGCAGTTCTTC.

The V gene is TRBV5-4, the J gene TRBJ2-5, with 14 bases lining up with TRBD2. Judging by the DNA end, TRBJ2-7 fits better; the J call may be wrong. Per the germline V gene, CDR1 is SGHNT and CDR2 is YYREEE (reference sequence). The CDR3 totals 15 residues. The CDR3 here is CASSLGTSGGSEQYF. Written as DNA, the CDR3 is TGTGCCAGCAGCCTGGGGACTAGCGGGGGAAGCGAGCAGTACTTC.

V gene TRBV5-5 combines with J gene TRBJ1-5, with D perhaps matching TRBD1 (6 bases). Germline V gene sequence: CDR1 SGHKS, CDR2 YYEKEE (reference sequence). V lost 4 bases and J lost 5, with 13 bases in between. This CDR3 region has 14 residues. The CDR3 is CASSIRDTDQPQHF. The DNA of the CDR3 is TGTGCCAGCAGCATCCGGGACACAGATCAGCCCCAGCATTTT.

The chain joins TRBV6-1 to TRBJ2-2, with 9 bases matching TRBD1. This CDR3 has 15 residues. Germline CDR1 and CDR2: MNHNS and SASEGT. V shed 8 bases and J 7 bases; nucleotides not matched to a gene: 11. This CDR3 is CASLLTGGADGELFF. The DNA for the CDR3 is TGTGCCAGCCTTTTAACAGGGGGCGCGGACGGGGAGCTGTTTTTT.